This note documents a single TCR beta chain sequence. This entry belongs to a study of blood T cell repertoires in COVID-19. Generated by immunoSEQ multiplex PCR, the TCRdb table keeps only in-frame clones and is missing some. The data contain more than 150,000 clones, around 86% of them seen just once; the ten biggest clones take up under 0.7%. The CDR3 sequence is 16 residues long. Per the germline V gene, CDR1 is LNHDA and CDR2 is SQIVND (reference sequence). Trimming cost V 5 bases and J 1 base; bases outside gene matches: 5. The source material was peripheral blood. The chain uses TRBV19 and TRBJ2-7, with TRBD2 identical over 13 bases. The receptor was isolated from a man aged 55 to 70 with COVID-19, enrolled during active disease. The DNA for the CDR3 is TGTGCCAGTAGTTCGAGGACTAGCGGGAGATCCTACGAGCAGTACTTC. This translates into CASSSRTSGRSYEQYF.